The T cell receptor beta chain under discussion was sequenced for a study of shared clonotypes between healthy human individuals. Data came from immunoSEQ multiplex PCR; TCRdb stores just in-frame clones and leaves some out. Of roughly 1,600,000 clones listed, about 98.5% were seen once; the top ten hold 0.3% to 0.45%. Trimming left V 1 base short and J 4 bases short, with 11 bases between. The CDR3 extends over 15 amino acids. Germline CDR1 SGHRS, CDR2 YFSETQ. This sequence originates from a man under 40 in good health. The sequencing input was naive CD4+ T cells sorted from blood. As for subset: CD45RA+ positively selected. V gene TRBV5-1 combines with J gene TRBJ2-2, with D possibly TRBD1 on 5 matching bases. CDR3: CASSLRAGLTGELFF. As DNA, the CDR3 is TGCGCCAGCAGCTTGCGGGCAGGGCTCACCGGGGAGCTGTTTTTT.